This T cell receptor (beta chain) is drawn from a study of T cell responses to AZD1222 COVID-19 vaccine. Study conclusions and caveats: The reported proportion of spike-specific TCRs targeting unmutated variant regions was nearly half. At baseline, seropositivity was found in only 5 to 7 AZD1222 recipients.

V gave up 4 bases and J gave up 8 bases, with 12 bases separating them. Germline values: CDR1 SGHKS, CDR2 YYEKEE (reference sequence). CDR3 length: 12 amino acids. Only in-frame clones appear in the TCRdb table, and some are missing; sequencing was by immunoSEQ multiplex PCR. The data hold some 95,000 clones, with roughly 90% observed a single time. To note about this clone: As yet, its antigen is unknown.

Second-dose timings of about 4 or about 12 weeks were pooled. This TCR came from an adult who received the AZD1222 COVID-19 vaccine. The starting material was peripheral blood, obtained 28 days after the second AZD1222 dose. V gene TRBV5-5 combines with J gene TRBJ1-2; D is uncertain. The CDR3: CASSENSGGYTF. The CDR3, as DNA: TGTGCCAGCAGCGAGAACAGCGGAGGCTACACCTTC.